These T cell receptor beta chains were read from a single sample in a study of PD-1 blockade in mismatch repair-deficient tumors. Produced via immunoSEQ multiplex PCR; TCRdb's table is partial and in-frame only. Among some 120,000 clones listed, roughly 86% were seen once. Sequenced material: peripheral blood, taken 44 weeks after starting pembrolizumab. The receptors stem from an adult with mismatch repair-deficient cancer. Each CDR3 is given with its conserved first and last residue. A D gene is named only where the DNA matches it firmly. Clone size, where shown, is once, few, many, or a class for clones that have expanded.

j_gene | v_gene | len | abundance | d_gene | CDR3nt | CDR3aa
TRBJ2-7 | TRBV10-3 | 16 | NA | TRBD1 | TGTGCCATCAGTGAGTCATTGGGACAGGGGGCCTCCGAGCAGTACTTC | CAISESLGQGASEQYF
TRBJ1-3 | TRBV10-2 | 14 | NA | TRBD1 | TGCGCCAGCAGCGACAGGGTCTCTGGAAACACCATATATTTT | CASSDRVSGNTIYF
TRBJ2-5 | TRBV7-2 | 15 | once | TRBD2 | TGTGCCAGCAGCTCCCTGGGACTAGCGGAAGAGACCCAGTACTTC | CASSSLGLAEETQYF
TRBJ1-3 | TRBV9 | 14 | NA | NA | TGTGCCAGCAGCGAGCAGGGGACTGGAAACACCATATATTTT | CASSEQGTGNTIYF
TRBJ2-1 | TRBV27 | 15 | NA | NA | TGTGCCAGCAGTTTAGGGGGACGCCCTCATCATGAGCAGTTCTTC | CASSLGGRPHHEQFF
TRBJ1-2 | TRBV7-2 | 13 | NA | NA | TGTGCCAGCAGCTTTTTGAGGGGCGGAGGCTACACCTTC | CASSFLRGGGYTF
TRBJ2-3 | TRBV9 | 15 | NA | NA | TGTGCCAGCAGCGTAGGGCTAGTGGGCACAGATACGCAGTATTTT | CASSVGLVGTDTQYF
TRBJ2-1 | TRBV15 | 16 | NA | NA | TGTGCCACCAGCAGAGGAGGGCTTTTGTCCTACAATGAGCAGTTCTTC | CATSRGGLLSYNEQFF
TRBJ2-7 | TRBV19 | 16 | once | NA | TGTGCCAGTAGTAAATTCGGCGGGAACGACGGGCCCGAGCAGTACTTC | CASSKFGGNDGPEQYF
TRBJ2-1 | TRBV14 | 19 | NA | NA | TGTGCCAGCAGCCAAGATTGGAGTCTTTCGGGCAGGAACTACAATGAGCAGTTCTTC | CASSQDWSLSGRNYNEQFF
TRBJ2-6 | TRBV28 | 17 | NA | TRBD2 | TGTGCCAGCCTACGACCTAGCGGGAGCCCTGGGGCCAACGTCCTGACTTTC | CASLRPSGSPGANVLTF
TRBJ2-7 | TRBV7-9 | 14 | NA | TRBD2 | TGTGCCAGCAGCCTAGCGGGAGGGCTACGGGAGCAGTACTTC | CASSLAGGLREQYF
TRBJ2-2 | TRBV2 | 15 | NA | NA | TGTGCCAGCAGTGAGGTCGGGGGGAACACCGGGGAGCTGTTTTTT | CASSEVGGNTGELFF
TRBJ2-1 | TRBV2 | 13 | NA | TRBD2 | TGTGCCAGCCTCCTAGCGGGAAGGAATGAGCAGTTCTTC | CASLLAGRNEQFF
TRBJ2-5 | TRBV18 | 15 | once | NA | TGTGCCAGCTCACCAAGCAGCTTATCCCAAGAGACCCAGTACTTC | CASSPSSLSQETQYF
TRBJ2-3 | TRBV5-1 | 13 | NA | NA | TGCGCCAGCAGCCCCGGCGGCACAGATACGCAGTATTTT | CASSPGGTDTQYF
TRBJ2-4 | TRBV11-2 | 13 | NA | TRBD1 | TGTGCCAGCAGCTTAGGGACAGGAAACATTCAGTACTTC | CASSLGTGNIQYF
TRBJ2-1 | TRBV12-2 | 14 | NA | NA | TGTGCAAGTTTATCGGGGCTACCCTACAATGAGCAGTTCTTC | CASLSGLPYNEQFF
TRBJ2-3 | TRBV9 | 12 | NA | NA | TGTGCCAGCAGCGGCCTCACAGATACGCAGTATTTT | CASSGLTDTQYF
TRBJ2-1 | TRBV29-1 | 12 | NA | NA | TGCAGCGCGGACAGAACCTACAATGAGCAGTTCTTC | CSADRTYNEQFF
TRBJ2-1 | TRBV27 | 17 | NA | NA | TGTGCCAGCAGTTTATATTTCGTCGGGAGTACCTACAATGAGCAGTTCTTC | CASSLYFVGSTYNEQFF
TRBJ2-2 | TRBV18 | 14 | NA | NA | TGTGCCAGCTCCTTTCACCGGGGCACCGGGGAGCTGTTTTTT | CASSFHRGTGELFF
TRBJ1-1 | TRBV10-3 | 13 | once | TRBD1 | TGTGCCATCGTGCCCGGGACAGGGTTAGGAGCTTTCTTT | CAIVPGTGLGAFF
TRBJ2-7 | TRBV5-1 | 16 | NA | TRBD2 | TGCGCCAGCAGCGCGGACAGCGGGGGAAGCTCCTACGAGCAGTACTTC | CASSADSGGSSYEQYF
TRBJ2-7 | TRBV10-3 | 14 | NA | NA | TGTGCCATCCTGGATGCCGGGGGATCCTACGAGCAGTACTTC | CAILDAGGSYEQYF
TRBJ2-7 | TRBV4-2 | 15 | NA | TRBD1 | TGTGCCAGCAGCCAAGGGACAGGGAGCTCCTACGAGCAGTACTTC | CASSQGTGSSYEQYF
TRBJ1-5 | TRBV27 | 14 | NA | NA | TGTGCCAGCAGTCTGGCCGATGGGTATCAGCCCCAGCATTTT | CASSLADGYQPQHF
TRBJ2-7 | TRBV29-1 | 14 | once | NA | TGCAGCGTTGAATGGGGGAAGGGGTCCTACGAGCAGTACTTC | CSVEWGKGSYEQYF
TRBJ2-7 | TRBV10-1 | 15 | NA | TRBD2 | TGCGCCAGCAGCCGCTCGCGGGAGGGCCCGTACGAGCAGTACTTC | CASSRSREGPYEQYF
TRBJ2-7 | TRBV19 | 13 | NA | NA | TGTGCCAGTAGTGGTGACAGGACCTACGAGCAGTACTTC | CASSGDRTYEQYF
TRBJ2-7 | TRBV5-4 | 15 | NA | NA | TGTGCCAGCAGCTTTTGGGCCACAACGCGCTACGAGCAGTACTTC | CASSFWATTRYEQYF
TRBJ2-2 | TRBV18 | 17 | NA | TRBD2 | TGTGCCAGCTCACCCCGGGCTAGCGGGTTGATCACCGGGGAGCTGTTTTTT | CASSPRASGLITGELFF
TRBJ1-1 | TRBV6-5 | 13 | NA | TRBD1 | TGTGCCAGCAGCCAGACAGGGTCCCGAGAAGCTTTCTTT | CASSQTGSREAFF
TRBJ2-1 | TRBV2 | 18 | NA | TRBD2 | TGTGCCAGCAGTGAAGGTCGAGGTAGCGGGAGGCCCTACAATGAGCAGTTCTTC | CASSEGRGSGRPYNEQFF
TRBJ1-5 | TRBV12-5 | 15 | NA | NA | TGTGCTAGTGGTTTGTACGGGGGGGCCAATCAGCCCCAGCATTTT | CASGLYGGANQPQHF
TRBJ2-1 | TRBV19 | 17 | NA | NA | TGTGCCAGTAGTATAGACCCCCCAGGGAGTAGTAACAATGAGCAGTTCTTC | CASSIDPPGSSNNEQFF
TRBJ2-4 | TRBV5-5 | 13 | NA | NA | TGTGCCAGCAGCGCGACGTTGAAAAACATTCAGTACTTC | CASSATLKNIQYF
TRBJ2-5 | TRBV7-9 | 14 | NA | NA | TGTGCCAGCAGCTTGGGGCTAGGATGGGAGACCCAGTACTTC | CASSLGLGWETQYF
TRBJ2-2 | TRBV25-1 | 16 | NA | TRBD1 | TGTGCCAGCAGGGACAGGGACGGGAAGAACACCGGGGAGCTGTTTTTT | CASRDRDGKNTGELFF
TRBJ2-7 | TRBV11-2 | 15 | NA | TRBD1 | TGTGCCAGCAGCTTATACCGGACAGGGACCTACGAGCAGTACTTC | CASSLYRTGTYEQYF
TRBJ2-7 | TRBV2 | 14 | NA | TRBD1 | TGTGCCAGCAGTGAGGGACAGGGTTTATACGAGCAGTACTTC | CASSEGQGLYEQYF
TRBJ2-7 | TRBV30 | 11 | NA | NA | TGTGCCTGGAGTCAGAACTACGAGCAGTACTTC | CAWSQNYEQYF
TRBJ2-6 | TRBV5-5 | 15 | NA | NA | TGTGCCAGCAGCTTGGCCGTCTCTGGGGCCAACGTCCTGACTTTC | CASSLAVSGANVLTF
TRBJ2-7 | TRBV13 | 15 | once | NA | TGTGCCAGCAGTAGGACCGGGACGGTGGACCTGCAACAGTACTTC | CASSRTGTVDLQQYF
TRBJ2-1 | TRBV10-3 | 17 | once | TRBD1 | TGTGCCATCAGTGGGGCCACAGACAGGGGGCCGTACAATGAGCAGTTCTTC | CAISGATDRGPYNEQFF
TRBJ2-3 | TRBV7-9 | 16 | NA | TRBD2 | TGTGCCAGCAGGGAAACTAGCGGGAGGCCTACAGATACGCAGTATTTT | CASRETSGRPTDTQYF
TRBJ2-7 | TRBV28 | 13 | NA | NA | TGTGCCAGCGGCTATGGGGGAGCGAGCGAGCAGTACTTC | CASGYGGASEQYF
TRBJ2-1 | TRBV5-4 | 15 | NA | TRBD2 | TGTGCCAGCAGTATTAGCGGGAGGGCCGACAATGAGCAGTTCTTC | CASSISGRADNEQFF
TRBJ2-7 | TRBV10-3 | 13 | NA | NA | TGTGCCATCATGGGGGTTGGAGCCTACGAGCAGTACTTC | CAIMGVGAYEQYF
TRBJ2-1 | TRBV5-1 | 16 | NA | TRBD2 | TGCGCCAGCAGCTTGGAGACTAGCGGCCCTTACAATGAGCAGTTCTTC | CASSLETSGPYNEQFF
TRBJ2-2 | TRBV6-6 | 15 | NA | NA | TGTGCCAGCAGTTACCAAATAGGGGGGAACGGGGAGCTGTTTTTT | CASSYQIGGNGELFF
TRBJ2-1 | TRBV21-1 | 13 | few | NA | TGTGCCAGCAGCAAATCCTCAGGTGGTGAGCAGTTCTTC | CASSKSSGGEQFF
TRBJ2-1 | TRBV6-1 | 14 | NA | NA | TGTGCCAGCAGTGAAGCGCCTAGTATCAATGAGCAGTTCTTC | CASSEAPSINEQFF
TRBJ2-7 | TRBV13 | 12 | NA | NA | TGTGCCAGCAGCTTACTCTCCTACGAGCAGTACTTC | CASSLLSYEQYF
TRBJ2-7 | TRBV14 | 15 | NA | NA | TGTGCCAGCAGCCGCCCAACACCGGGGTCCTACGAGCAGTACTTC | CASSRPTPGSYEQYF
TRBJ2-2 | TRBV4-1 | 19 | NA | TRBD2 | TGCGCCAGCAGCCATCCCGGGACTAGCGGAGGCAGGGACACCGGGGAGCTGTTTTTT | CASSHPGTSGGRDTGELFF
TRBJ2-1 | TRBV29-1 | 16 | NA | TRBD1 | TGCAGCGTCAAACCCCCGCTCCCGACAGGGAAGCATGAGCAGTTCTTC | CSVKPPLPTGKHEQFF